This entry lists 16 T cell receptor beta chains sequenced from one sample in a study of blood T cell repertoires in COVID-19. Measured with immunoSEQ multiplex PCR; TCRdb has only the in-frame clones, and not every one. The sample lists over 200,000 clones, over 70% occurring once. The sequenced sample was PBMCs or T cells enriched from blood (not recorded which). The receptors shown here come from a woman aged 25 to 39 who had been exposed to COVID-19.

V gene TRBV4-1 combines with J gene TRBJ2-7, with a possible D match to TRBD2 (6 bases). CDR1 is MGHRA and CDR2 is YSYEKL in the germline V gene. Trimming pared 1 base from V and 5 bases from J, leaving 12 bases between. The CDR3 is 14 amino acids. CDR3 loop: CASSQVGGGNEQYF. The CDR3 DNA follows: TGCGCCAGCAGCCAAGTCGGAGGCGGGAACGAGCAGTACTTC.

CDR3 bases: TGTGCCAGCAGCTCCCACCCTTCGGCTAGAACGCAGTTCTTC. This codes for CASSSHPSARTQFF. The V call is TRBV7-4, the J call TRBJ2-1; D unresolved. The V and J ends lost 4 bases and 12 bases respectively, with 19 bases between them. CDR3 length equals 14 residues. Germline V gene sequence: CDR1 SGHVT, CDR2 SQSDAQ.

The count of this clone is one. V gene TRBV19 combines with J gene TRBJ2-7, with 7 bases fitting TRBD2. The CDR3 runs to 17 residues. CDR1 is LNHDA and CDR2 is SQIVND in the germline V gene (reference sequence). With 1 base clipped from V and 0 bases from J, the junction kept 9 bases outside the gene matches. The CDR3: CASSIGRASGGSYEQYF. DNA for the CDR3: TGTGCCAGTAGTATAGGGCGTGCCTCGGGGGGCTCCTACGAGCAGTACTTC.

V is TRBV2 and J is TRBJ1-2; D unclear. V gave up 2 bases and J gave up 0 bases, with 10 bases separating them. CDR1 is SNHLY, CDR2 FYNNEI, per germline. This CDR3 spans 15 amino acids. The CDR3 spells CASSEQKTPNYGYTF. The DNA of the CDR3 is TGTGCCAGCAGTGAACAAAAGACACCTAACTATGGCTACACCTTC.

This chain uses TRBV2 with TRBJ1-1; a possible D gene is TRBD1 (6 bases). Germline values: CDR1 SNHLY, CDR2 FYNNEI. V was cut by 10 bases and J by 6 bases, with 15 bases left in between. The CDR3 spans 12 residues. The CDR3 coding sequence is TGTGCCACGACCGCAGGGGATCCTGAAGCTTTCTTT. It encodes CATTAGDPEAFF.

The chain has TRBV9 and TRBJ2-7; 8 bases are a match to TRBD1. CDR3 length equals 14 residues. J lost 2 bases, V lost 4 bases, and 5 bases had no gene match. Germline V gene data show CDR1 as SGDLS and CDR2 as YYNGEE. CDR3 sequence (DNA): TGTGCCAGCAGCCCAGGGGGCACCACCTACGAGCAGTACTTC. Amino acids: CASSPGGTTYEQYF.

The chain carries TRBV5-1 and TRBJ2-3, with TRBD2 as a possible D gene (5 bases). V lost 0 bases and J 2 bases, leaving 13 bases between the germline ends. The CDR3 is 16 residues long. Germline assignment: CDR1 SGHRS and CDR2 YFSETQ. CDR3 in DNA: TGCGCCAGCAGCTTGGCCGCGGGTCAGCCCACAGATACGCAGTATTTT. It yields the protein CASSLAAGQPTDTQYF. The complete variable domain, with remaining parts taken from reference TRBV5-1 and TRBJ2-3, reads KAGVTQTPRYLIKTRGQQVTLSCSPISGHRSVSWYQQTPGQGLQFLFEYFSETQRNKGNFPGRFSGRQFSNSRSEMNVSTLELGDSALYLCASSLAAGQPTDTQYFGPGTRLTVL.

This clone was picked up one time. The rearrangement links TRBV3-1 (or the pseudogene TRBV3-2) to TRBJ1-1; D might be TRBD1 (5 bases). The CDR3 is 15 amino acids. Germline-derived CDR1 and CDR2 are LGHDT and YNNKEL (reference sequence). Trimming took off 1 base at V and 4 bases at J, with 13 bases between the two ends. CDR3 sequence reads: CASSQGVITGTEAFF. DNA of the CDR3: TGTGCCAGCAGCCAAGGGGTGATAACAGGCACTGAAGCTTTCTTT.

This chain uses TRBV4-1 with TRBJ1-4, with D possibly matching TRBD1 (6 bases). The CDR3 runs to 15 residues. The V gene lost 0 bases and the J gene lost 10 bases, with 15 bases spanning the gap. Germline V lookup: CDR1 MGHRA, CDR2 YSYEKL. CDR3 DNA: TGCGCCAGCAGCCAAGAAGGTAGGGGGTTGGGAAAACTGTTTTTT. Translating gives CASSQEGRGLGKLFF.

CDR3 loop: CASSPTLRGRGEKLFF. The CDR3 DNA reads as TGTGCCAGCAGCCCAACCCTGAGGGGGCGGGGTGAAAAACTGTTTTTT. The chain carries TRBV14 and TRBJ1-4, with TRBD1 matching 7 bases. This CDR3 has 16 amino acids. CDR1 and CDR2 (germline): SGHDN, FVKESK. V gave up 4 bases and J gave up 7 bases; unmatched junction bases: 12.

CDR3 nucleotides: TGTGCCACCAGTGGGCCCCGACTGACTAGCGGGAGGGCCTGGTCCTACTACGAGCAGTACTTC. Protein product: CATSGPRLTSGRAWSYYEQYF. The V gene is TRBV24-1, the J gene TRBJ2-7, with 14 bases that match TRBD2. Germline V gene lookup returns CDR1 KGHDR and CDR2 SFDVKD. This CDR3 contains 21 residues. The V segment lost 5 bases and the J segment 3 bases; nucleotides outside the gene matches: 20.

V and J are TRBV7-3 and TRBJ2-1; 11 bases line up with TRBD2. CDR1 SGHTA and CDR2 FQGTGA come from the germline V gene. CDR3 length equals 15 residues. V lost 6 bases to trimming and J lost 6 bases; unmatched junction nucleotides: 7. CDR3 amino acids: CASRPTSGSINEQFF. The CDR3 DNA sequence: TGTGCCAGCAGACCAACTAGCGGGAGCATCAATGAGCAGTTCTTC.

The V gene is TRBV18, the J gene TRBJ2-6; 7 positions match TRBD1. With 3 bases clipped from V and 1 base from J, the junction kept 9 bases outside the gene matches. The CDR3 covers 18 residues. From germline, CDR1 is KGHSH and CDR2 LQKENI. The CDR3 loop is CASSPESTGVSGANVLTF. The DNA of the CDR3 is TGTGCCAGCTCACCGGAGAGCACAGGGGTTTCTGGGGCCAACGTCCTGACTTTC.

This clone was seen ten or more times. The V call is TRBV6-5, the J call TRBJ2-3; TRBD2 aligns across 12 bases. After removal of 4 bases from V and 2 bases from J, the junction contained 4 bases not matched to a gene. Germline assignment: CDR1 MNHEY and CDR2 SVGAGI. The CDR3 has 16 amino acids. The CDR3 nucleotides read TGTGCCAGCAGTTCCGGGACTAGCGGGTTCACAGATACGCAGTATTTT. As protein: CASSSGTSGFTDTQYF.

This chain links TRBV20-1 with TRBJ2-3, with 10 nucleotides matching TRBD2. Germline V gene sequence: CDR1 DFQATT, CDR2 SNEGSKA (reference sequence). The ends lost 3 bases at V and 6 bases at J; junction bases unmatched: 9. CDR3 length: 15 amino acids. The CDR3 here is CSASPLAGVPDTQYF. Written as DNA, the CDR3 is TGCAGTGCTAGTCCGCTAGCGGGAGTTCCGGATACGCAGTATTTT.

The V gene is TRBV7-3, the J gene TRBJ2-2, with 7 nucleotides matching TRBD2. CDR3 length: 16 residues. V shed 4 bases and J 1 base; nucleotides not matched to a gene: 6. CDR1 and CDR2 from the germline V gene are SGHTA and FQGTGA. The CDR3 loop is CASSSGLPLNTGELFF. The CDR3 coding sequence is TGTGCCAGCAGCTCGGGACTACCTTTGAACACCGGGGAGCTGTTTTTT. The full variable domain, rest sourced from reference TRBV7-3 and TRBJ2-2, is GAGVSQTPSNKVTEKGKYVELRCDPISGHTALYWYRQSLGQGPEFLIYFQGTGAADDSGLPNDRFFAVRPEGSVSTLKIQRTERGDSAVYLCASSSGLPLNTGELFFGEGSRLTVL.